One sample yielded the 4 T cell receptor beta chains listed below, sequenced in a study of molecular identifiers for immune sequencing clone quantification. Each CDR3 protein is one row after TCRdb ran MiXCR on the PCR reads. The sample has roughly 300,000 distinct CDR3 sequences, roughly 23% seen once. Sequencing was performed on naive CD8+ T cells from blood, with Jurkat cell RNA spiked in. Subset defined: FACS-sorted CD8+CD4-CCR7+CD45RA+ naive T cells. The origin of the receptors is a human donor in good health. Some libraries in this study had Jurkat cell RNA spiked in.

This clonotype showed up many times. The chain recombines TRBV19 with TRBJ1-1; D not resolved. Germline loops: CDR1 LNHDA, CDR2 SQIVND (reference sequence). The CDR3 extends over 13 amino acids. The ends were cut back, 3 bases at V and 1 base at J, with 6 bases in the middle. The CDR3 region is CASSISQNTEAFF. Written as DNA, the CDR3 is TGTGCCAGTAGTATTTCCCAGAACACTGAAGCTTTCTTT.

Turning to this clonotype: This may arise from a read error, as a much more abundant clone is one base away. This chain joins TRBV6-2 or TRBV6-3 and TRBJ2-2; D possibly corresponds to TRBD1 (5 bases). The CDR3 spans 13 residues. With 5 bases removed from V and 13 bases from J, the gap between germline ends came to 17 bases. The V gene's germline CDR1 is MNHEY and CDR2 SVGEGT. The CDR3 nucleotides read TGTGCCAGCAGTCCCCACTACCAGGGTGGGCTGTTTTTT. It codes for CASSPHYQGGLFF.

This clonotype was picked up a small number of times. One end of the junction does not line up with germline, which may come from a read error. J is TRBJ2-7 and V is TRBV6-1, with a weak D call TRBD2 (6 bases). This CDR3 comprises 15 residues. Germline V CDR1 and CDR2: MNHNS, SASEGT. CDR3 in DNA: TGTGCCAACAGTGAATGGTGGGCAGGGAGGAACGAGCAGTACTTC. The encoded protein is CANSEWWAGRNEQYF.

This clonotype was detected ten times or more. The rearrangement joins TRBV7-8 to TRBJ1-5; D uncertain. Deletions cut 5 bases from V and 0 bases from J, with 2 bases between. Per germline, CDR1 SGHVS and CDR2 FQNEAQ. The CDR3 extends over 12 amino acids. The CDR3 here is CASSISNQPQHF. CDR3 nucleotide sequence: TGTGCCAGCAGCATTAGCAATCAGCCCCAGCATTTT.